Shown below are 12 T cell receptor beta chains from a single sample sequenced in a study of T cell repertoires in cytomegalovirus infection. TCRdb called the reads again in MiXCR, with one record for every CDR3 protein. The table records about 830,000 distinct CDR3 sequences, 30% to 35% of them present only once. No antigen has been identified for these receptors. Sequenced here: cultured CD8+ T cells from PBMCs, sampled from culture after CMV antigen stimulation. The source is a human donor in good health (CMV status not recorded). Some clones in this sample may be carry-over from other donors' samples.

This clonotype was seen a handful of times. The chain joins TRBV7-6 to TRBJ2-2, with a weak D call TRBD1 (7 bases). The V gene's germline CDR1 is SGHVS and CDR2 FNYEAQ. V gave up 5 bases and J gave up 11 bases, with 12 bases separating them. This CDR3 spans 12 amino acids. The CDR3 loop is CASSQEGAELFF. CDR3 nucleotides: TGTGCCAGCAGCCAGGAGGGGGCCGAGCTGTTTTTT. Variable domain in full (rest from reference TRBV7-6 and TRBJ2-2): GAGVSQSPRYKVTKRGQDVALRCDPISGHVSLYWYRQALGQGPEFLTYFNYEAQQDKSGLPNDRFSAERPEGSISTLTIQRTEQRDSAMYRCASSQEGAELFFGEGSRLTVL.

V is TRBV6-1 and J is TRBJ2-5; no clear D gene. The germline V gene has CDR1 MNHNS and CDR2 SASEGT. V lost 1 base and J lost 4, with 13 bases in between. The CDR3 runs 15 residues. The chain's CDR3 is CASSEGPTYRETQYF. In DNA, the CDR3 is TGTGCCAGCAGTGAAGGGCCGACATATCGAGAGACCCAGTACTTC.

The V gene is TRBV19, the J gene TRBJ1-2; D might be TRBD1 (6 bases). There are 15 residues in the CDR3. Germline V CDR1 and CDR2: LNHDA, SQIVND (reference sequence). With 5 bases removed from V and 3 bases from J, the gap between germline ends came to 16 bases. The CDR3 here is CASSLDPGHHYGYTF. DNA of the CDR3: TGTGCCAGTAGTTTGGACCCGGGACACCACTATGGCTACACCTTC.

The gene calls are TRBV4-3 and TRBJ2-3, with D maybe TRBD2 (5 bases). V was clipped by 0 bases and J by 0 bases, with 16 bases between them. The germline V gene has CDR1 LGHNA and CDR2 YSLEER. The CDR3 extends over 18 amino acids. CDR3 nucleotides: TGCGCCAGCAGCCAAGAGGTGGGGAGACCTCCTAGCACAGATACGCAGTATTTT. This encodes CASSQEVGRPPSTDTQYF.

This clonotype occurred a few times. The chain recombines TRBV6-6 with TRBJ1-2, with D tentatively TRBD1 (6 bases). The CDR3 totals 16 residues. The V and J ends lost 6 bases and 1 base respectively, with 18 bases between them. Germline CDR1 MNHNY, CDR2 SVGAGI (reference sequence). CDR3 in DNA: TGTGCCAGCAGCCCCTCGACAGGCGGGTTTAACTATGGCTACACCTTC. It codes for CASSPSTGGFNYGYTF.

The CDR3 nucleotides read TGTGCCAGCAGCTTATCAACCGGGAGCGAGCAGTACGTC. Translating it yields CASSLSTGSEQYV. The V gene is TRBV7-6, the J gene TRBJ2-7; tentative D call: TRBD2 (6 bases). The V gene's germline CDR1 is SGHVS and CDR2 FNYEAQ. The V end lost 2 bases, the J end lost 6 bases, and 11 bases lay between the germline ends. The length of the CDR3 is 13 residues.

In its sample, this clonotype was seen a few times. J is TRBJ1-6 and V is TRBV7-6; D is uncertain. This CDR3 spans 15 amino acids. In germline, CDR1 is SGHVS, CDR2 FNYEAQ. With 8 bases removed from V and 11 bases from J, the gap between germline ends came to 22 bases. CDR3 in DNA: TGTGCCAGCGGTCTGGGTGCGACACGAAGGGCACCCCTCCACTTT. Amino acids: CASGLGATRRAPLHF.

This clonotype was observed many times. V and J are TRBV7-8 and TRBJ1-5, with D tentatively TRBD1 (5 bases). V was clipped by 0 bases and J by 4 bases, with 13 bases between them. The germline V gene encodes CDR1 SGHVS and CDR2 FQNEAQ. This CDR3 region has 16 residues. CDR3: CASSLAPREPNQPQHF. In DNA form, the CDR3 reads TGTGCCAGCAGCTTAGCGCCCAGGGAACCAAATCAGCCCCAGCATTTT.

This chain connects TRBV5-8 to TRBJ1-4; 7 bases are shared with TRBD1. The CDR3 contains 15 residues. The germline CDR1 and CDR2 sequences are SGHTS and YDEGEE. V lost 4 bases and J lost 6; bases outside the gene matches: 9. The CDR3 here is CASSPGQSGDEKLFF. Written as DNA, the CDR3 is TGTGCCAGCAGCCCGGGACAGTCGGGTGATGAAAAACTGTTTTTT.

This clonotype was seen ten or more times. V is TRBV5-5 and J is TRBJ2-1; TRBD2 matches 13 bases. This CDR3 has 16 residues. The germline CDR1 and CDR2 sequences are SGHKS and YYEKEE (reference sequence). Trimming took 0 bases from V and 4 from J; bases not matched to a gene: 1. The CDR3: CASSLGLAGGYNEQFF. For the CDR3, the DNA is TGTGCCAGCAGCTTGGGACTAGCGGGGGGATACAATGAGCAGTTCTTC.

In nucleotides, the CDR3 is TGTGCCAGCAGTTCACTTGGGACCTCGAACACTGAAGCTTTCTTT. Translated: CASSSLGTSNTEAFF. J is TRBJ1-1 and V is TRBV6-5, with D possibly being TRBD1 (5 bases). The CDR3 is 15 amino acids. Per the germline V gene, CDR1 is MNHEY and CDR2 is SVGAGI. The V end was cut by 4 bases, the J end by 1 base, with 13 bases between.

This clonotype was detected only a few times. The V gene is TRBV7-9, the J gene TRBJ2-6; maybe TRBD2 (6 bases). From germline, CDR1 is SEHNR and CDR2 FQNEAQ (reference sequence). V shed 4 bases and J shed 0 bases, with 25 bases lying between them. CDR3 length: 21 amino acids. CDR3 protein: CASSSPRDSTEESSGANVLTF. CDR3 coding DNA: TGTGCCAGCAGCTCCCCTCGGGACTCCACCGAAGAGAGCTCTGGGGCCAACGTCCTGACTTTC. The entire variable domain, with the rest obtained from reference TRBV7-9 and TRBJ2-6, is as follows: DTGVSQNPRHKITKRGQNVTFRCDPISEHNRLYWYRQTLGQGPEFLTYFQNEAQLEKSRLLSDRFSAERPKGSFSTLEIQRTEQGDSAMYLCASSSPRDSTEESSGANVLTFGAGSRLTVL.